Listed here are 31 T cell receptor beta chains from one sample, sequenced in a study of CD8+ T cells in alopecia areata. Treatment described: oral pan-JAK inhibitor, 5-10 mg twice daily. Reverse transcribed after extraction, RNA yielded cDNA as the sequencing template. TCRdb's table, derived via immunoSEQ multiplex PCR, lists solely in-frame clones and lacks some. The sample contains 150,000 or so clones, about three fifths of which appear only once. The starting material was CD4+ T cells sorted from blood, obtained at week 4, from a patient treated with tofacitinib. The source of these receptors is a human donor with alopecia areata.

CDR3 nucleotides: TGTGCCAGCAGCAAAGGACAGGGTGGCGGGACCCAGTACTTC. As protein: CASSKGQGGGTQYF. The genes are TRBV21-1 and TRBJ2-5; the D call in the table, TRBD1, was not verified against the DNA. TRBV21-1 is a known pseudogene. CDR3 length: 14 amino acids.

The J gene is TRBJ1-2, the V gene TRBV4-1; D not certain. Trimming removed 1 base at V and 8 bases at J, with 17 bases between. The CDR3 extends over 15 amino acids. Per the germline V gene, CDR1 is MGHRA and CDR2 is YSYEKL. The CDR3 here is CASSQGPPVSRGYTF. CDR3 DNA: TGCGCCAGCAGCCAAGGCCCCCCGGTGAGTCGAGGCTACACCTTC.

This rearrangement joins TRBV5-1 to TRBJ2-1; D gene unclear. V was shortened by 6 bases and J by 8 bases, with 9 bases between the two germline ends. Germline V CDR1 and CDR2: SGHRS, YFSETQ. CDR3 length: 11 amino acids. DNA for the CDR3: TGCGCCAGCACCCTGAAGGATGAGCAGTTCTTC. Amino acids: CASTLKDEQFF.

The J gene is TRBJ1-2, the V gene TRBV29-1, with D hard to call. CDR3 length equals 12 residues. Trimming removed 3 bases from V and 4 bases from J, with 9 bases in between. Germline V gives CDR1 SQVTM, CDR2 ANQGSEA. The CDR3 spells CSVDDPSYGYTF. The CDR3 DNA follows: TGCAGCGTTGATGATCCAAGCTATGGCTACACCTTC.

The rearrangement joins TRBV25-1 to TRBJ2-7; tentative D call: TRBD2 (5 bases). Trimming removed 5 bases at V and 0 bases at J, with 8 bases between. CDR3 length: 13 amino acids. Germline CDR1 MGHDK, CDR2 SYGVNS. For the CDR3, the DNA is TGTGCCAGCAGTAGAGGGAGCTCCTACGAGCAGTACTTC. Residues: CASSRGSSYEQYF.

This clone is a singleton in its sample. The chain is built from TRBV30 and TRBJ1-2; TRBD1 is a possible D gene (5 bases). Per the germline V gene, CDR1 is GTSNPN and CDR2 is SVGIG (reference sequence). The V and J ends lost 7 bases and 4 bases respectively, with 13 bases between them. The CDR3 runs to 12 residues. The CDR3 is CASEGRSYGYTF. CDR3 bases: TGTGCCTCTGAGGGGCGGAGCTATGGCTACACCTTC. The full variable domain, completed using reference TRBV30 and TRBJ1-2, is SQTIHQWPATLVQPVGSPLSLECTVEGTSNPNLYWYRQAAGRGLQLLFYSVGIGQISSEVPQNLSASRPQDRQFILSSKKLLLSDSGFYLCASEGRSYGYTFGSGTRLTVV.

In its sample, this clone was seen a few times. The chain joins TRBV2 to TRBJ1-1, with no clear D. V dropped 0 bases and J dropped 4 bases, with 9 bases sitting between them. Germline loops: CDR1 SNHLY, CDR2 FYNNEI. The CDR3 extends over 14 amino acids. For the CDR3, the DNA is TGTGCCAGCAGTGAAGCGCTTGGGCCCACTGAAGCTTTCTTT. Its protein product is CASSEALGPTEAFF.

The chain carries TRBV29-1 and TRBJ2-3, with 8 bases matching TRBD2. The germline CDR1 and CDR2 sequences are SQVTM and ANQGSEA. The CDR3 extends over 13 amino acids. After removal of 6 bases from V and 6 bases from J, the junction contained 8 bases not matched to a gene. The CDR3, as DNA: TGCAGCGTCCTGTGGAGCGGGGGTGATACGCAGTATTTT. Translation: CSVLWSGGDTQYF.

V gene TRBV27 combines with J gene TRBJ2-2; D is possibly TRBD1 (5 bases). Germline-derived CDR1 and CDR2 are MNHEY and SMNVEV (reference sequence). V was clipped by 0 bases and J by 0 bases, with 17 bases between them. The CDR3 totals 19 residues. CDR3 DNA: TGTGCCAGCAGTTTATCCCTCCCTCCCAGGGCCCCGAACACCGGGGAGCTGTTTTTT. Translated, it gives CASSLSLPPRAPNTGELFF.

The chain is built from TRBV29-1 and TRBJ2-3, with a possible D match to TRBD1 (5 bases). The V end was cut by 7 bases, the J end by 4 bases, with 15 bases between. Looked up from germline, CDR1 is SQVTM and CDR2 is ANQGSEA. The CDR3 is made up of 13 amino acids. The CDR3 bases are TGCAGCGCTCACGGAATCAGGGCAGATACGCAGTATTTT. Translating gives CSAHGIRADTQYF.

The CDR3 DNA reads TGTGCCAGCAGCCCCGGAACTAGCGGGGTCTGGGCGACCCAGTACTTC. Protein: CASSPGTSGVWATQYF. The chain joins TRBV27 to TRBJ2-5, with 10 bases identical to TRBD2. CDR1 is MNHEY and CDR2 is SMNVEV in the germline V gene (reference sequence). With 6 bases clipped from V and 7 bases from J, the junction kept 14 bases outside the gene matches. The CDR3 spans 16 residues.

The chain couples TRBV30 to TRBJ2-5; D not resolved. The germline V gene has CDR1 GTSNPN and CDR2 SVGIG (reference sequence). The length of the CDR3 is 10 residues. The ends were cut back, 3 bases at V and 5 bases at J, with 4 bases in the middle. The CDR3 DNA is TGTGCCTGGAGGGAGGAGACCCAGTACTTC. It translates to CAWREETQYF.

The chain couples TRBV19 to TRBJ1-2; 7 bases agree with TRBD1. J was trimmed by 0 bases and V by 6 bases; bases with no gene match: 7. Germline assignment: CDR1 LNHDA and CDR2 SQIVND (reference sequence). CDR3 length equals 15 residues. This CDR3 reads CASSGTALANYGYTF. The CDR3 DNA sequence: TGTGCCAGTAGCGGGACAGCCCTAGCTAACTATGGCTACACCTTC.

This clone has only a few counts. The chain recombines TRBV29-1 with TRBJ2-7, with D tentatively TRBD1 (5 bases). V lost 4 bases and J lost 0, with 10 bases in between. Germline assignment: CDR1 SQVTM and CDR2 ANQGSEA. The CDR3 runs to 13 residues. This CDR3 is CSVAGLGSYEQYF. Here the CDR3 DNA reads TGCAGCGTTGCAGGGCTAGGCTCCTACGAGCAGTACTTC.

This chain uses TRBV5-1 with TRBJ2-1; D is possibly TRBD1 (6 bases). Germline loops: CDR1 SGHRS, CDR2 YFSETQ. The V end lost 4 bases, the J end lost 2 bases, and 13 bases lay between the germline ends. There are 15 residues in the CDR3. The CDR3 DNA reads TGCGCCAGCAGCACAGACAGGATCGCCTACAATGAGCAGTTCTTC. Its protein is CASSTDRIAYNEQFF.

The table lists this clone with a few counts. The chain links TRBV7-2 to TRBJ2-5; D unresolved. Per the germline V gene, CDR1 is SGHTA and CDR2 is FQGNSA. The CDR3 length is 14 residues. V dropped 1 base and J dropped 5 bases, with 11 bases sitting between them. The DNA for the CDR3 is TGTGCCAGCAGCTTAGGGCGGCTTAGGGAGACCCAGTACTTC. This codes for CASSLGRLRETQYF.

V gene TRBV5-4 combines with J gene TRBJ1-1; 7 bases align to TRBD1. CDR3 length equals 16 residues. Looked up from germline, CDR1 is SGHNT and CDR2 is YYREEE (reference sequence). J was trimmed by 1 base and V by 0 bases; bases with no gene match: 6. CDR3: CASSLARQGENTEAFF. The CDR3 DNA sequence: TGTGCCAGCAGCTTGGCTAGGCAGGGGGAGAACACTGAAGCTTTCTTT.

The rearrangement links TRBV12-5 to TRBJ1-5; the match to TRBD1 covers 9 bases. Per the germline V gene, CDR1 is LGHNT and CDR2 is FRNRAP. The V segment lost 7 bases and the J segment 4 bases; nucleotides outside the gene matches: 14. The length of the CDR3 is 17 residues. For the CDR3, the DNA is TGTGCTAGTGTTAATTCTAATGACAGGGGGTTTAATCAGCCCCAGCATTTT. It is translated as CASVNSNDRGFNQPQHF.

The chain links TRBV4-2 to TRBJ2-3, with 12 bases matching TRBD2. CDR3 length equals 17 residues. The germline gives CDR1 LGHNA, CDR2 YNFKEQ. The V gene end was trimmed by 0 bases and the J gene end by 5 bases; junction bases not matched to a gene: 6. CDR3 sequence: CASSQEKALAGGDTQYF. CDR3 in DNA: TGTGCCAGCAGCCAAGAGAAGGCACTAGCGGGGGGAGATACGCAGTATTTT.

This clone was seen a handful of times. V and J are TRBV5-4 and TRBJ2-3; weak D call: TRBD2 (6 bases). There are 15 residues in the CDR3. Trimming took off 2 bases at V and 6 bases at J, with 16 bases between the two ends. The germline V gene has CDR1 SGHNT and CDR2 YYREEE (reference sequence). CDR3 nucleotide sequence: TGTGCCAGCAGCTTAGGGACTCCCTCAGCGGATACGCAGTATTTT. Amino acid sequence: CASSLGTPSADTQYF.

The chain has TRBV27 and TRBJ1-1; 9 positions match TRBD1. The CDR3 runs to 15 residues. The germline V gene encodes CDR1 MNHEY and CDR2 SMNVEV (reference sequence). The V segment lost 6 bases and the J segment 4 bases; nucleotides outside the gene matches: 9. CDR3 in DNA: TGTGCCAGCAGGGCGGACAGGGGTGGGGGCACTGAAGCTTTCTTT. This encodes CASRADRGGGTEAFF.

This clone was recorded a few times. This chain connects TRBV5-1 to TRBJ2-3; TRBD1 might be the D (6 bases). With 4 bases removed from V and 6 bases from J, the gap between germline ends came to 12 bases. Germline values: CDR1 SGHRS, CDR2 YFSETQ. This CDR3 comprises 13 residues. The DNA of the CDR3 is TGCGCCAGCAGCAATTGGGGGCGGGATACGCAGTATTTT. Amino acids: CASSNWGRDTQYF.

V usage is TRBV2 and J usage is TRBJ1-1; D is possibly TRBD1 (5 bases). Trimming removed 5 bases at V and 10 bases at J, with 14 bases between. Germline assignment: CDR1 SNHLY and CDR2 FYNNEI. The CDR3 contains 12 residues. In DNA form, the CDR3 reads TGTGCCAGCAGTAAAACAGGTGGGACAGCTTTCTTT. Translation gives CASSKTGGTAFF.

DNA of the CDR3: TGTGCCAGCAGCTTACACTCTGGGACTGCGAACACCGGGGAGCTGTTTTTT. It is translated as CASSLHSGTANTGELFF. The chain recombines TRBV7-6 with TRBJ2-2, with TRBD2 as a possible D gene (6 bases). Germline V gene data show CDR1 as SGHVS and CDR2 as FNYEAQ. The CDR3 sequence is 17 residues long. The V end was cut by 2 bases, the J end by 0 bases, with 13 bases between.

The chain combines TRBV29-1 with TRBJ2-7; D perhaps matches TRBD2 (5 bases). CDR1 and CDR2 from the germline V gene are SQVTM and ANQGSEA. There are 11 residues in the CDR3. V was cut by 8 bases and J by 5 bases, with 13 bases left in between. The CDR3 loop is CSSRFGDEQYF. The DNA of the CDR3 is TGCAGCTCCCGGTTCGGGGACGAGCAGTACTTC.

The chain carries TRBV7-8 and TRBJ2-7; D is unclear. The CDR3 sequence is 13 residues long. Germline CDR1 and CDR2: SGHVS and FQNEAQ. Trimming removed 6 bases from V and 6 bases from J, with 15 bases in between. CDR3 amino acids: CASSQSDHSEQYF. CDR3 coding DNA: TGTGCCAGCAGTCAGAGTGATCATTCCGAGCAGTACTTC.

The CDR3 loop reads CASSSPGRGIEQYF. The CDR3 region has the DNA TGTGCCAGCAGTTCCCCCGGGAGGGGGATAGAGCAGTACTTC. This sequence joins TRBV27 and TRBJ2-7; 8 bases are a match to TRBD2. The J segment lost 7 bases and the V segment lost 4 bases, leaving 9 bases of the junction unmatched. This CDR3 is 14 amino acids long. In germline, CDR1 is MNHEY, CDR2 SMNVEV (reference sequence).

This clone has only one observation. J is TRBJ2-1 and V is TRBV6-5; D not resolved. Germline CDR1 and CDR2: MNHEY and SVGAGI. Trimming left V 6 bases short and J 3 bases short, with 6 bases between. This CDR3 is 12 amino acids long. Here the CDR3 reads CASRRDYNEQFF. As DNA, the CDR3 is TGTGCCAGCAGAAGGGACTACAATGAGCAGTTCTTC.

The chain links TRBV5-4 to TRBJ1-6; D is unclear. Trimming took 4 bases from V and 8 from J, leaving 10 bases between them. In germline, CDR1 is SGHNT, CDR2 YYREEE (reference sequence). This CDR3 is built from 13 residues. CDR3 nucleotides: TGTGCCAGCAGCCTCGGGCCTTATTCACCCCTCCACTTT. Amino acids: CASSLGPYSPLHF.

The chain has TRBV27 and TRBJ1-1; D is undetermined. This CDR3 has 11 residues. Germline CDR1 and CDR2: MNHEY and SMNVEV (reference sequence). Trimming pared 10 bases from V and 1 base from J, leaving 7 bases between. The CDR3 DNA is TGTGCCACCCGAAGGAACACTGAAGCTTTCTTT. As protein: CATRRNTEAFF.

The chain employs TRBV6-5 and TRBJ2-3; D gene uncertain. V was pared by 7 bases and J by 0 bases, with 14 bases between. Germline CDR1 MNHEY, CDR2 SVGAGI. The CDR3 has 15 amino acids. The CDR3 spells CASTTPRRSTDTQYF. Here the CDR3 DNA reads TGTGCCAGCACTACGCCTCGTAGAAGCACAGATACGCAGTATTTT.